The sequence of this TCR beta chain was determined in a study of shared clonotypes between healthy human individuals. Some clones are missing from TCRdb's copy, which holds only in-frame ones; the method was immunoSEQ multiplex PCR. The sample includes about 600,000 clones, 95% to 98% seen only once; the top ten take approximately 0.33%. The CDR3 is made up of 15 amino acids. The trim removed 5 bases at V and 9 bases at J, leaving 10 bases unmatched. Looked up from germline, CDR1 is LGHNT and CDR2 is FRNRAP. About this clone: Its antigen is currently unknown.

General observations from the study: Generation of non-shared clonotypes was less probable than generation of clonotypes shared by all four donors. Across subsets, estimated richness was generally greater for naive than for memory populations.

Naive CD8 cells lacked CD45RO, underwent positive selection for CCR7 and left out terminally differentiated effector memory CD45RA+ cells. V usage is TRBV12-5 and J usage is TRBJ2-1, with 10 positions matching TRBD2. The sample consisted of naive CD8+ T cells sorted from blood. The TCR comes from a man between 25 and 39 years old in good health. CDR3 amino acids: CASGTARTSGFEQFF. Here the CDR3 DNA reads TGTGCTAGTGGTACTGCTAGGACTAGCGGTTTTGAGCAGTTCTTC.